These 4 T cell receptor beta chains came from one sample sequenced in a study of patients and donors after allogeneic stem cell transplantation. Using its own MiXCR run on the RT-PCR reads, TCRdb lists one record per CDR3 protein. The sample includes about a million distinct CDR3 sequences, more than 15% of them seen just once. The sample taken for sequencing was blood, either unsorted or a sorted T cell fraction (not recorded which). These receptors were taken from a human donor who was either an allogeneic HSCT recipient or a stem cell or donor lymphocyte infusion donor (not recorded which). It is not recorded whose cells these are; they may come from a transplant donor.

In its sample, this clonotype was seen once. This rearrangement joins TRBV28 to TRBJ1-1; no clear D gene. V gave up 4 bases and J gave up 9 bases, with 21 bases separating them. CDR1 is MDHEN and CDR2 is SYDVKM in the germline V gene. The CDR3 has 15 amino acids. The chain's CDR3 is CASSSEGSGYSQAFF. Written as DNA, the CDR3 is TGTGCCAGCAGTTCCGAAGGAAGCGGATATTCCCAAGCTTTCTTT. The variable domain in full, with the rest retrieved from reference TRBV28 and TRBJ1-1, is DVKVTQSSRYLVKRTGEKVFLECVQDMDHENMFWYRQDPGLGLRLIYFSYDVKMKEKGDIPEGYSVSREKKERFSLILESASTNQTSMYLCASSSEGSGYSQAFFGQGTRLTVV.

In this sample, this clonotype turned up many times. The V call is TRBV11-3, the J call TRBJ2-1; 7 bases fit TRBD1. V lost 5 bases and J lost 0; bases outside the gene matches: 1. CDR3 length: 14 residues. CDR1 is SGHNT, CDR2 YENEEA, per germline. CDR3 region: CASSGDSSYNEQFF. CDR3 nucleotide sequence: TGTGCCAGCAGCGGGGACAGCTCCTACAATGAGCAGTTCTTC.

The chain employs TRBV20-1 and TRBJ2-2; no clear D gene. Germline V gives CDR1 DFQATT, CDR2 SNEGSKA (reference sequence). Trimming took off 4 bases at V and 8 bases at J, with 8 bases between the two ends. The CDR3 loop spans 11 amino acids. The CDR3: CSATNQGELFF. In DNA form, the CDR3 reads TGCAGTGCTACAAACCAGGGGGAGCTGTTTTTT.

The chain uses TRBV24-1 and TRBJ2-1; 10 bases map to TRBD2. Looked up from germline, CDR1 is KGHDR and CDR2 is SFDVKD. With 4 bases clipped from V and 8 bases from J, the junction kept 7 bases outside the gene matches. The CDR3 covers 15 residues. In DNA, the CDR3 is TGTGCCACCAGTGAGAGCGGGAGGGCCAGGGATGAGCAGTTCTTC. It specifies CATSESGRARDEQFF.